Detailed here is one T cell receptor beta chain. What it binds is unknown. The germline CDR1 and CDR2 sequences are LNHDA and SQIVND (reference sequence). The CDR3 covers 17 residues. TCRalpha and TCRbeta cDNA was put through two nested PCRs of roughly 17 and 9 cycles. No DNA is given; TCRdb re-called the 5' RACE reads and lists each CDR3 protein once. This specimen shows 300,000 to 350,000 distinct CDR3 sequences; the ten leading clones hold roughly 2%. These data come from a study of monozygotic twins with inflammatory bowel disease. Study results and caveats: Patients received differing immunosuppressive treatments, which may have added variability to their repertoires.

The sample was blood. The V gene is TRBV19, the J gene TRBJ1-3; TCRdb proposes TRBD1, but this gene call is untestable without DNA. The receptor comes from a human donor with ulcerative colitis or Crohn's disease, or a healthy co-twin of an affected twin (not recorded which). CDR3: CASSMERVPTSGNTIYF.